This T cell receptor (beta chain) was identified in a study of shared clonotypes between healthy human individuals. The authors' processing: Filtering differed for immunoSEQ, which gave only junction sequences without quality scores. Sequencing was performed with immunoSEQ multiplex PCR; in TCRdb, only in-frame clones are kept and a portion is missing. The D gene and trimming were derived from the DNA, and the V and J assignments and clone size from that table. The sample lists approximately 2.1 million clones; approximately 95% were seen once. Germline-derived CDR1 and CDR2 are SGHRS and YFSETQ. J lost 7 bases, V lost 3 bases, and 11 bases had no gene match. The CDR3 has 16 residues.

The material sequenced was naive CD4+ T cells from PBMCs. Subset defined: CD45RA+ positively selected. The V and J genes are TRBV5-1 and TRBJ2-1, with 9 bases that match TRBD1. The sequence was collected from a man younger than 35 in good health. Some clones in this sample may be carry-over from other donors' samples. The CDR3 is CASSSWDRVLGNEQFF. CDR3 DNA sequence: TGCGCCAGCAGCTCCTGGGACAGGGTTTTAGGAAATGAGCAGTTCTTC.